The sequence of this TCR beta chain was determined in a study of cytomegalovirus exposure and HLA in healthy donors. The CDR3 has 16 amino acids. V was clipped by 4 bases and J by 5 bases; unmatched bases: 7. Germline CDR1 SEHNR, CDR2 FQNEAQ (reference sequence). The PCR ran on 60 Vbeta and 13 Jbeta primers. Profiling relied on immunoSEQ multiplex PCR, and the TCRdb table lists in-frame clones only, not all of them. The table lists 120,000 to 150,000 clones, roughly 80% of them singletons. Whole-study findings and limits: A later analysis linked 15,000 to 20,000 TCR beta sequences to HLA alleles at 0.05 false discovery rate. From TCR beta sequences, most subjects' HLA-A and HLA-B alleles were reportedly predicted accurately.

Concerning this clone: Its cognate antigen is unknown.

This chain connects TRBV7-9 to TRBJ2-1; 11 bases agree with TRBD2. The receptor was isolated from a man aged 40-49 years in good health and CMV-seropositive. The specimen was PBMCs. The CDR3 sequence: CASSSILAGENNEQFF. CDR3 nucleotide sequence: TGTGCCAGCAGCTCCATACTAGCGGGAGAAAACAATGAGCAGTTCTTC.